The subject of this entry is one T cell receptor beta chain. Its antigen remains unidentified. Trimming cost V 0 bases and J 2 bases, with 5 bases left between them. Per germline, CDR1 SGHTA and CDR2 FQGNSA. This CDR3 spans 13 amino acids. Method: immunoSEQ multiplex PCR; TCRdb's copy keeps in-frame clones and lacks some. The data contain roughly 2.2 million clones, around 93% of them seen just once; the ten biggest clones take up 0.37%. This entry belongs to a study of shared clonotypes between healthy human individuals. Whole-study findings and limits: Investigators expected sequencing depth to affect clonotype sharing among donors.

The TCR was taken from a man aged 18 to 30 in good health. Some clones in this sample may be carry-over from other donors' samples. The source material was naive CD4+ T cells from PBMCs. This sample's subset: CD45RA+ positively selected. The rearrangement joins TRBV7-2 to TRBJ2-7, with unresolved D. The CDR3 loop reads CASSLAQTYEQYF. The CDR3 nucleotides read TGTGCCAGCAGCTTAGCACAGACCTACGAGCAGTACTTC. Full variable domain (outside the CDR3, taken from reference TRBV7-2 and TRBJ2-7): GAGVSQSPSNKVTEKGKDVELRCDPISGHTALYWYRQSLGQGLEFLIYFQGNSAPDKSGLPSDRFSAERTGGSVSTLTIQRTQQEDSAVYLCASSLAQTYEQYFGPGTRLTVT.